The 5 T cell receptor beta chains below all came from one sample that was sequenced in a study of CD8 T cells in ankylosing spondylitis. Overall study results and limits: For ankylosing spondylitis blood, a TCR beta motif of seven to nine highly homologous variants appeared characteristic.

Their antigens remain unidentified. A single record per CDR3 protein comes from TCRdb applying MiXCR to the 5' RACE reads. The data contain 470,000 or so distinct CDR3 sequences, roughly 25% of them singletons. The specimen sequenced was blood, either unsorted or a sorted T cell fraction (not recorded which). Every receptor here comes from a male donor with ankylosing spondylitis.

This clonotype has more than one count but fewer than ten. The chain joins TRBV10-1 to TRBJ2-2; tentative D call: TRBD2 (5 bases). This CDR3 has 15 amino acids. CDR1 is WNHNN, CDR2 SYGVQD, per germline (reference sequence). Trimming shortened V by 5 bases and J by 0 bases, and 10 bases separated the two germline ends. Written as DNA, the CDR3 is TGCGCCAGCAGTCGCCGTAGCGCGAACACCGGGGAGCTGTTTTTT. Its protein product is CASSRRSANTGELFF.

The chain has TRBV19 and TRBJ1-2; TRBD1 might be the D (6 bases). The CDR3 is 14 residues long. Germline loops: CDR1 LNHDA, CDR2 SQIVND (reference sequence). V lost 4 bases and J 6 bases, leaving 15 bases between the germline ends. The CDR3 DNA sequence: TGTGCCAGTAGTACCGTGGACAGAACAAATGGCTACACCTTC. This sequence encodes CASSTVDRTNGYTF.

This clonotype has ten or more counts. The chain carries TRBV20-1 and TRBJ2-3, with 9 bases that match TRBD2. The trim removed 3 bases at V and 2 bases at J, leaving 3 bases unmatched. The CDR3 contains 14 residues. Per germline, CDR1 DFQATT and CDR2 SNEGSKA (reference sequence). CDR3 loop: CSARTSGNTDTQYF. The CDR3 region has the DNA TGCAGTGCTAGGACTAGCGGTAACACAGATACGCAGTATTTT.

Many counts were recorded for this clonotype. The V and J genes are TRBV12-3 or TRBV12-4 and TRBJ2-1, with D possibly TRBD1 on 6 matching bases. Trimming stripped 8 bases from V and 1 base from J, with 21 bases between. This CDR3 comprises 17 residues. The CDR3 DNA follows: TGTGCCAGCGGCTACCCGAGGGGGTTCCTATCCTACAATGAGCAGTTCTTC. Translated, it gives CASGYPRGFLSYNEQFF.

This clonotype occurred once. This rearrangement joins TRBV20-1 to TRBJ2-1; D not certain. The CDR3 totals 12 residues. Germline V gene data show CDR1 as DFQATT and CDR2 as SNEGSKA (reference sequence). V lost 2 bases, J lost 2 bases, and 4 bases lay in between. CDR3 in amino acids: CSARLAYNEQFF. CDR3 bases: TGCAGTGCTAGACTCGCCTACAATGAGCAGTTCTTC.